A selection of T cell receptor beta chains follows, all from one sample in a study of blood T cells in healthy people across ages. From the 5' RACE reads, TCRdb called clonotypes with MiXCR, one entry per CDR3 protein. The sample lists some 1.4 million distinct CDR3 sequences, around 39% occurring once. Sample: blood. The origin of the receptors is a woman under 30 in good health. Each CDR3 is given with its conserved first and last residue. Each record gives: D gene, clone size, V gene, J gene, CDR3 protein, CDR3 DNA. The D gene is left open where the match is weak. Only part of the rows carry a size: once, few, many, or a class if the clone is expanded.

D gene: .
clone size: .
V gene: TRBV6-5
J gene: TRBJ2-5
CDR3 protein: CASSYSWTEETQYF
CDR3 DNA: TGTGCCAGCAGTTACTCGTGGACTGAAGAGACCCAGTACTTC

D gene: .
clone size: .
V gene: TRBV11-3
J gene: TRBJ1-1
CDR3 protein: CASSSGRLSEAFF
CDR3 DNA: TGTGCCAGCAGCTCTGGACGGTTATCTGAAGCTTTCTTT

D gene: .
clone size: few
V gene: TRBV12-3/TRBV12-4
J gene: TRBJ2-7
CDR3 protein: CASSFGTEAYEQYF
CDR3 DNA: TGTGCCAGCAGTTTCGGGACGGAAGCCTACGAGCAGTACTTC

D gene: .
clone size: few
V gene: TRBV27
J gene: TRBJ2-7
CDR3 protein: CASSPTPYYEQYF
CDR3 DNA: TGTGCCAGCAGTCCCACCCCCTACTACGAGCAGTACTTC

D gene: TRBD2
clone size: few
V gene: TRBV4-1
J gene: TRBJ2-1
CDR3 protein: CASKWTSGSYNEQFF
CDR3 DNA: TGCGCCAGCAAATGGACTAGCGGGAGCTACAATGAGCAGTTCTTC

D gene: .
clone size: few
V gene: TRBV6-6
J gene: TRBJ1-5
CDR3 protein: CATKPEAQGSNQPQHF
CDR3 DNA: TGTGCCACCAAACCCGAGGCGCAGGGAAGCAATCAGCCCCAGCATTTT

D gene: .
clone size: .
V gene: TRBV3-1
J gene: TRBJ2-1
CDR3 protein: CASSQGKRGYSHEQFF
CDR3 DNA: TGTGCCAGCAGCCAAGGGAAAAGGGGGTACTCCCATGAGCAGTTCTTC

D gene: .
clone size: .
V gene: TRBV20-1
J gene: TRBJ2-5
CDR3 protein: CSVKQETQYF
CDR3 DNA: TGCAGTGTAAAACAAGAGACCCAGTACTTC

D gene: TRBD1
clone size: .
V gene: TRBV18
J gene: TRBJ2-1
CDR3 protein: CASSLQGQGAAEQFF
CDR3 DNA: TGTGCCAGCTCACTACAGGGACAGGGGGCGGCTGAGCAGTTCTTC

D gene: TRBD1
clone size: few
V gene: TRBV30
J gene: TRBJ1-2
CDR3 protein: CAWSLSPGQVYGYTF
CDR3 DNA: TGTGCCTGGAGCCTCTCCCCGGGACAGGTCTATGGCTACACCTTC

D gene: .
clone size: .
V gene: TRBV20-1
J gene: TRBJ1-2
CDR3 protein: CSAQVRGNYGYTF
CDR3 DNA: TGCAGTGCCCAGGTTCGGGGAAACTATGGCTACACCTTC

D gene: TRBD2
clone size: few
V gene: TRBV27
J gene: TRBJ2-7
CDR3 protein: CASSLSPSSGTYEQYF
CDR3 DNA: TGTGCCAGCAGTTTGTCCCCATCTAGCGGAACCTACGAGCAGTACTTC

D gene: .
clone size: .
V gene: TRBV6-6
J gene: TRBJ1-5
CDR3 protein: CASRGAPNQPQHF
CDR3 DNA: TGTGCCAGCCGGGGGGCGCCCAATCAGCCCCAGCATTTT

D gene: .
clone size: few
V gene: TRBV7-2
J gene: TRBJ2-4
CDR3 protein: CASSLTPPPLRYF
CDR3 DNA: TGTGCCAGCAGCTTAACCCCGCCGCCCCTGCGGTACTTC

D gene: .
clone size: .
V gene: TRBV2
J gene: TRBJ1-1
CDR3 protein: CASSEITGGHTEAFF
CDR3 DNA: TGTGCCAGCAGTGAGATAACGGGTGGGCACACTGAAGCTTTCTTT

D gene: .
clone size: .
V gene: TRBV20-1
J gene: TRBJ2-7
CDR3 protein: CSAREATSGVYEQYF
CDR3 DNA: TGCAGTGCTAGAGAGGCCACCAGTGGGGTTTACGAGCAGTACTTC

D gene: .
clone size: many
V gene: TRBV6-4
J gene: TRBJ2-1
CDR3 protein: CASSDSDNNEQFF
CDR3 DNA: TGTGCCAGCAGTGACTCGGACAACAATGAGCAGTTCTTC

D gene: TRBD2
clone size: .
V gene: TRBV3-1
J gene: TRBJ2-3
CDR3 protein: CASSQEGGRGTDTQYF
CDR3 DNA: TGTGCCAGCAGCCAAGAGGGCGGGAGGGGAACAGATACGCAGTATTTT

D gene: TRBD1
clone size: .
V gene: TRBV20-1
J gene: TRBJ2-7
CDR3 protein: CSAPIGRRTGGRFVTYNEQYF
CDR3 DNA: TGCAGTGCACCCATAGGGCGAAGGACAGGGGGACGTTTCGTAACCTACAATGAGCAGTACTTC

D gene: .
clone size: .
V gene: TRBV20-1
J gene: TRBJ2-7
CDR3 protein: CSARDRRVGYEQYF
CDR3 DNA: TGCAGTGCTAGAGATCGCAGGGTAGGCTACGAGCAGTACTTC

D gene: .
clone size: .
V gene: TRBV20-1
J gene: TRBJ1-2
CDR3 protein: CSAREAPSYGYTF
CDR3 DNA: TGCAGTGCTAGAGAAGCCCCCTCTTATGGCTACACCTTC

D gene: .
clone size: .
V gene: TRBV12-3/TRBV12-4
J gene: TRBJ2-3
CDR3 protein: CASSFLAGKGSDTQYF
CDR3 DNA: TGTGCCAGCAGTTTCTTGGCGGGAAAGGGGTCAGATACGCAGTATTTT

D gene: TRBD2
clone size: .
V gene: TRBV4-1
J gene: TRBJ2-7
CDR3 protein: CASSQDRGGAYEQYF
CDR3 DNA: TGCGCCAGCAGCCAAGACCGCGGGGGGGCCTACGAGCAGTACTTC

D gene: .
clone size: .
V gene: TRBV20-1
J gene: TRBJ1-2
CDR3 protein: CSARDRGVVDGYTF
CDR3 DNA: TGCAGTGCTAGAGATCGGGGTGTAGTAGATGGCTACACCTTC

D gene: .
clone size: few
V gene: TRBV4-1
J gene: TRBJ2-7
CDR3 protein: CASSQVGGSYNEQYF
CDR3 DNA: TGCGCCAGCAGCCAAGTGGGGGGCTCCTACAATGAGCAGTACTTC